This T cell receptor (beta chain) was observed in a study of immune heterogeneity within non-small cell lung tumors (dated by TCRdb to the late 2010s). General notes on the study: By histology, the tumors were a handful of squamous cell carcinomas, 10 non-squamous carcinomas and 1 tumor not otherwise specified. To look at intratumoral immune heterogeneity, the study ran whole-exome sequencing, RNA-seq and TCR beta repertoire sequencing on several spatially distinct regions taken from every NSCLC tumor. Transcriptome data were available for just roughly 43 loci from around twelve patients, whereas TCR repertoire analysis spanned roughly 56 tumor loci from around 15 patients. Neoantigen binding to each patient's HLA alleles was predicted with netMHCpan-3.0 for mutant peptides of 8 to 11 amino acids.

For the TCR template, genomic DNA was extracted from bulk tumor tissue, and approximately 600 ng of gDNA was amplified for each sample. During surgery, multiple biopsies were taken from each primary tumor, with sampling sites spaced as far apart as possible within the tumor mass. Patients in the study cohort, which was described as untreated, were newly diagnosed NSCLC cases going through curative surgery. The samples came from roughly 15 patients with newly diagnosed non-small cell lung cancer who were having surgery intended to be curative. The resected tumor masses were reviewed by two independent pathologists. Only DNA and RNA samples of high quality went on to sequencing. This clonotype is characterized as large (0.1 to 1%). The specificity of this receptor is unknown. The sample holds no much larger clone one base away, and base qualities are not on file. On the study overall, not on this receptor specifically: Within a given patient, the same dominant CDR3B clonotypes showed up repeatedly across loci, although different tumor locations also carried unique high-frequency clones. Local T-cell repertoire clonality showed a statistically significant but moderate positive correlation with local tumor mutational burden (R about 0.31). High-frequency TCR beta clonotypes were found to be largely distinct between individual patients.

Trimming removed 9 bases from V and 2 bases from J, leaving 13 bases between the germline ends. The CDR3, cysteine through phenylalanine, is 14 amino acids long. The kept DNA is CDR3 alone, 42 bases in frame from the first base. Per the germline V gene (reference sequence), LNHDA is the CDR1 and SQIVND is the CDR2. A multiplex PCR system amplified the TCR beta CDR3 region, with a first 10-cycle round using 32 V-gene forward and 13 J-gene reverse primers. A QIAGEN Multiplex PCR Kit was used for first-round PCR, and the primer sequences were filed in Chinese patent CN105087789A. In a second PCR round, Illumina universal primers were added with the Phusion High-Fidelity PCR Kit. Sequencing of the TCR libraries was done on the Illumina HiSeq X Ten platform in paired-end mode with a 151 bp read length. Turning to the authors' computational methods: Reads without multiplex PCR primers were removed using Cutadapt, read pairs were merged using PEAR, and CDR3 regions were called using MiXCR with default settings. Repertoire diversity used Shannon entropy, and clonality was computed as one minus Shannon entropy divided by ln of productive unique sequence count. A clonotype counted as a dominant or high-frequency T-cell clone when its frequency was 0.5% or higher. TCRdb took the public reads, trimmed them with fastp at Q25, ran MiXCR for clone calling and kept in-frame beta chains. Duplicate CDR3 protein sequences are folded into a single record with the most common DNA and genes. The V and J calls were determined by TCRdb, not by the authors. The sample yields roughly 3,200 distinct CDR3 sequences; roughly 17% were counted once. The ten largest clones add up to around a sixth of the sample.

The sequenced sample was lung tumor tissue. The receptor was isolated from a man aged 50 or older with non-small cell lung cancer. The chain was built from TRBV19 and TRBJ2-2, with a tentative D gene TRBD1 over 5 matching bases. The DNA sequence is as follows: TGTGCCAGCGAGGCAGGGCTAAACACCGGGGAGCTGTTTTTT. It is translated as CASEAGLNTGELFF.